This record looks at one T cell receptor (beta chain) sequence and its context. What it recognizes is unknown. The source of the sample is a study of CD8+ T cells in alopecia areata. Study findings and constraints: The study found higher clonality in lesional than normal scalp, especially in alopecia totalis/universalis. Resident alphabeta T-cell populations of normal skin are likewise subject to sequencing in scalp samples.

Patients with alopecia areata provided lesional scalp punch biopsies as well as peripheral blood. Trimming cost V 6 bases and J 10 bases, with 13 bases left between them. Germline V gene data show CDR1 as DFQATT and CDR2 as SNEGSKA (reference sequence). CDR3 length: 11 amino acids. RNA was isolated and reverse transcribed to cDNA, the sequencing template. Some clones are missing from TCRdb's copy, which holds only in-frame ones; the method was immunoSEQ multiplex PCR. The sample contains roughly 120,000 clones, more than 30% of which appear only once. This chain uses TRBV20-1 with TRBJ2-1; D remains unclear. Sequenced input: CD4+ T cells sorted from blood. The TCR originated in a human donor with alopecia areata. CDR3 in DNA: TGCAGTGCCTACCCGACTGGCGAGCAGTTCTTC. As protein: CSAYPTGEQFF.